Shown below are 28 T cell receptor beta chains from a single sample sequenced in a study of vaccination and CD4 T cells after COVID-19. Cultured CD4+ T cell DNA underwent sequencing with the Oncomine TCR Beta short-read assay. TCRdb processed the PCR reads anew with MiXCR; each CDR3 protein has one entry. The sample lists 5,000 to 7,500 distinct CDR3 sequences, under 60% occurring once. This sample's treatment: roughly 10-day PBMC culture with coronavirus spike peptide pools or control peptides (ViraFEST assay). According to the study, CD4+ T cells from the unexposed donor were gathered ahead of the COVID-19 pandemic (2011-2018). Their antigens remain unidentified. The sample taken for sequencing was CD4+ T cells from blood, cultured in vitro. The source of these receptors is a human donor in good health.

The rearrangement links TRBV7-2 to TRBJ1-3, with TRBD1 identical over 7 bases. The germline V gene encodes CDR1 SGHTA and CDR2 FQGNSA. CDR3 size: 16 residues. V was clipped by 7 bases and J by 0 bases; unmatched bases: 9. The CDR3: CASTEKDRISGNTIYF. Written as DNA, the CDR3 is TGTGCCAGCACAGAAAAGGACAGGATCTCTGGAAACACCATATATTTT.

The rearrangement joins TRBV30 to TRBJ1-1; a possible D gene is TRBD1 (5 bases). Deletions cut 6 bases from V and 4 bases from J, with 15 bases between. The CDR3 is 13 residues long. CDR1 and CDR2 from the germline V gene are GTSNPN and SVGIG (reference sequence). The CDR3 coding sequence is TGTGCCTGCGAACGTGGTGGGGGCACTGAAGCTTTCTTT. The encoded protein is CACERGGGTEAFF. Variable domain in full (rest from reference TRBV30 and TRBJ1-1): SQTIHQWPATLVQPVGSPLSLECTVEGTSNPNLYWYRQAAGRGLQLLFYSVGIGQISSEVPQNLSASRPQDRQFILSSKKLLLSDSGFYLCACERGGGTEAFFGQGTRLTVV.

CDR3 protein: CASSFGSNTEAFF. The CDR3 nucleotides read TGCGCCAGCAGCTTCGGATCGAACACTGAAGCTTTCTTT. This rearrangement joins TRBV5-1 to TRBJ1-1; unclear D gene. V was shortened by 2 bases and J by 1 base, with 6 bases between the two germline ends. The germline V gene encodes CDR1 SGHRS and CDR2 YFSETQ. The CDR3 consists of 13 residues.

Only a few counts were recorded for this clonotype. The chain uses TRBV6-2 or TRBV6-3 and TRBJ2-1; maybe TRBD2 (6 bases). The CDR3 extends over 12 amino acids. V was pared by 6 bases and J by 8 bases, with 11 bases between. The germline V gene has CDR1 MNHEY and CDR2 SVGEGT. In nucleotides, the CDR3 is TGTGCCAGCAGCGAATCTAGCGATGAGCAGTTCTTC. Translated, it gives CASSESSDEQFF.

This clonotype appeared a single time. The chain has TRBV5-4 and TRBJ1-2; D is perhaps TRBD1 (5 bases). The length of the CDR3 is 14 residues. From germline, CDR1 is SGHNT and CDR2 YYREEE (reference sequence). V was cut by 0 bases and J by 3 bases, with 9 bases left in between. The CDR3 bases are TGTGCCAGCAGCTTGGGGGACCGCGACTATGGCTACACCTTC. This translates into CASSLGDRDYGYTF. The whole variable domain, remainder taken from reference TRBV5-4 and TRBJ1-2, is ETGVTQSPTHLIKTRGQQVTLRCSSQSGHNTVSWYQQALGQGPQFIFQYYREEENGRGNFPPRFSGLQFPNYSSELNVNALELDDSALYLCASSLGDRDYGYTFGSGTRLTVV.

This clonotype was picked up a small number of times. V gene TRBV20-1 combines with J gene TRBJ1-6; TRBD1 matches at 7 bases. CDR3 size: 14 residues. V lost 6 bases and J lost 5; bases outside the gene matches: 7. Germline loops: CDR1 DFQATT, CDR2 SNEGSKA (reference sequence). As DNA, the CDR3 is TGCAGTGCCCCCGACAGGGTAAATAATTCACCCCTCCACTTT. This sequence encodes CSAPDRVNNSPLHF.

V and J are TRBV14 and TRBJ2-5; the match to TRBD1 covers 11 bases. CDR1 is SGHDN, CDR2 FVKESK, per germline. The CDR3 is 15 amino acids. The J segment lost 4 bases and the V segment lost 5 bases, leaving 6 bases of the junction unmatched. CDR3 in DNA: TGTGCCAGCAGCGCCGGGACAGGGGGTAGAGAGACCCAGTACTTC. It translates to CASSAGTGGRETQYF.

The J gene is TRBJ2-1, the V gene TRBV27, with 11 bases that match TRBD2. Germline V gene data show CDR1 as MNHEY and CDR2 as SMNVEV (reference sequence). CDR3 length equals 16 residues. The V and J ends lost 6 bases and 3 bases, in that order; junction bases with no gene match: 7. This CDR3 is CASRRGLAENYNEQFF. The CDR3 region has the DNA TGTGCCAGCAGACGGGGACTAGCGGAGAACTACAATGAGCAGTTCTTC.

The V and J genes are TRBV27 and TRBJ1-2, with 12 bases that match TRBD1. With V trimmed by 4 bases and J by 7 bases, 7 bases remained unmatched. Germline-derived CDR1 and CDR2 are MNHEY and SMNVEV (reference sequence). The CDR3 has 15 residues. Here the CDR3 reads CASSWAGTGGFGYTF. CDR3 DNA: TGTGCCAGCAGTTGGGCCGGGACAGGGGGCTTTGGCTACACCTTC.

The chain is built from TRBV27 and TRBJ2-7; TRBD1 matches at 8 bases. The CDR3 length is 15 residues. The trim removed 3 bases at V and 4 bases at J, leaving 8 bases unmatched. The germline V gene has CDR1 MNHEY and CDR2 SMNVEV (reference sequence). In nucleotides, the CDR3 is TGTGCCAGCAGTTTGTCGAGACAGGGGACTTACGAGCAGTACTTC. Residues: CASSLSRQGTYEQYF.

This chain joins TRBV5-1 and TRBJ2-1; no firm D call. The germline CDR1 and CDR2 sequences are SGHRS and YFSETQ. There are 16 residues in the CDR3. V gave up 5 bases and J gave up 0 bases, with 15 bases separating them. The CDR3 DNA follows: TGCGCCAGCAGATCAGGATTAGACCCCTCCTACAATGAGCAGTTCTTC. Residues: CASRSGLDPSYNEQFF. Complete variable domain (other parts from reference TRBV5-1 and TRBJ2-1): KAGVTQTPRYLIKTRGQQVTLSCSPISGHRSVSWYQQTPGQGLQFLFEYFSETQRNKGNFPGRFSGRQFSNSRSEMNVSTLELGDSALYLCASRSGLDPSYNEQFFGPGTRLTVL.

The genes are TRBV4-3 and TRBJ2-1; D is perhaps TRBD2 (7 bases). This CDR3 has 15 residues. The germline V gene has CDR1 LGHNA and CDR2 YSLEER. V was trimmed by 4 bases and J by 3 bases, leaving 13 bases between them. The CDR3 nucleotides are TGCGCCAGCAGCCCGGCGGGGGCCAGCTACAATGAGCAGTTCTTC. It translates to CASSPAGASYNEQFF.

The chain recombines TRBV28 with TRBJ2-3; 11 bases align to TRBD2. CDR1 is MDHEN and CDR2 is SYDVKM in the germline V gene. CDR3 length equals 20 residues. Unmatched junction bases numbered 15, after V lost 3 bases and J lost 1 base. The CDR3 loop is CASSFAARLAGGRGTDTQYF. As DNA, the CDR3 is TGTGCCAGCAGTTTCGCGGCGCGATTAGCGGGGGGGCGCGGCACAGATACGCAGTATTTT.

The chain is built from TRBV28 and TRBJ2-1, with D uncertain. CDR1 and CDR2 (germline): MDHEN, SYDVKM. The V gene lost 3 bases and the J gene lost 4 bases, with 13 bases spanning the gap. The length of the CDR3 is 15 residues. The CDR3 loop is CASSFSGSGYNEQFF. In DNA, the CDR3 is TGTGCCAGCAGTTTTTCTGGGTCCGGATACAATGAGCAGTTCTTC.

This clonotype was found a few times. The CDR3: CASTVTGTPLRDTEAFF. For the CDR3, the DNA is TGTGCCAGTACTGTGACCGGGACGCCGCTTAGGGACACTGAAGCTTTCTTT. The chain uses TRBV19 and TRBJ1-1; a weak D match, TRBD1 (5 bases). CDR1 is LNHDA and CDR2 is SQIVND in the germline V gene (reference sequence). The CDR3 totals 17 residues. V was cut by 7 bases and J by 3 bases, with 24 bases left in between.

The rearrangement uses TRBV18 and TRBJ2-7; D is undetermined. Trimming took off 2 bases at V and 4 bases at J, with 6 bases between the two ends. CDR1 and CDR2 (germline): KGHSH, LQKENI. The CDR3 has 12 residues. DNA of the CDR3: TGTGCCAGCTCACCAATCGCTTACGAGCAGTACTTC. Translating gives CASSPIAYEQYF.

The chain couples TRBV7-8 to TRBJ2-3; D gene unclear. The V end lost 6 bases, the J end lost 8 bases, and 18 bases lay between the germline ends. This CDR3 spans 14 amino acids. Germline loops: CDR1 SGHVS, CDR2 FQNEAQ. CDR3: CASSDVGSLGTQYF. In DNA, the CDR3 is TGTGCCAGCAGTGACGTCGGGTCCCTGGGTACGCAGTATTTT.

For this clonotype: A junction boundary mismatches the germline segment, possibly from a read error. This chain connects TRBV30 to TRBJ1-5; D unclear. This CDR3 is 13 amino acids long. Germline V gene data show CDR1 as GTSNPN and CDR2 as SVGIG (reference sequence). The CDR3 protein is CAWSVGSTEPQHF. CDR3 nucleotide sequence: TGTGCTTGGAGTGTCGGTTCAACCGAGCCCCAGCATTTT.

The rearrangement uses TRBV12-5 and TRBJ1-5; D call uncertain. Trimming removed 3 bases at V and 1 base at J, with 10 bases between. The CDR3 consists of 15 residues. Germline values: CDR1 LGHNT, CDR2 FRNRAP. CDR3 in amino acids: CASGLRPESNQPQHF. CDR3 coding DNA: TGTGCTAGTGGTTTAAGACCCGAAAGCAATCAGCCCCAGCATTTT.

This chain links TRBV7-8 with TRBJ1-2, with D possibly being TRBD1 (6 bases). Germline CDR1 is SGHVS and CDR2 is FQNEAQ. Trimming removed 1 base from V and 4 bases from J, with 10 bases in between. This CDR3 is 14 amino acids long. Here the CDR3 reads CASSLGAGAYGYTF. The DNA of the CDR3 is TGTGCCAGCAGCTTAGGGGCGGGGGCCTATGGCTACACCTTC.

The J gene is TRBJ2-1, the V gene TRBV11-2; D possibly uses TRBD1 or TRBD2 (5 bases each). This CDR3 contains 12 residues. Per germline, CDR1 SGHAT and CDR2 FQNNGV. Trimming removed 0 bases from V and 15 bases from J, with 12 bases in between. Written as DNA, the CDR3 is TGTGCCAGCAGCTTAGATCTTGGGGGTGTGTTCTTC. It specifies CASSLDLGGVFF.

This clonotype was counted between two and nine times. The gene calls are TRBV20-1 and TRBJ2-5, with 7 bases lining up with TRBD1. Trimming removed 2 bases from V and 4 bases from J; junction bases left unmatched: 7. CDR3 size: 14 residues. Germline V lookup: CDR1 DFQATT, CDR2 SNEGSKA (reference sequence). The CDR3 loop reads CSARNRGGGETQYF. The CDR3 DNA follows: TGCAGTGCTAGAAACAGGGGCGGAGGAGAGACCCAGTACTTC.

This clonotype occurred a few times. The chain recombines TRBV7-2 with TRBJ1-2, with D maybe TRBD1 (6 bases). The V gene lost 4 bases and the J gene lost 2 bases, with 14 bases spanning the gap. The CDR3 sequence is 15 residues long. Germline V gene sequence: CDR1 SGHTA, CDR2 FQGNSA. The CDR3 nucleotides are TGTGCCAGCAGCTCGACTGGACAGTCAAACTATGGCTACACCTTC. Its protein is CASSSTGQSNYGYTF. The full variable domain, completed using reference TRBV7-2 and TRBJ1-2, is GAGVSQSPSNKVTEKGKDVELRCDPISGHTALYWYRQSLGQGLEFLIYFQGNSAPDKSGLPSDRFSAERTGGSVSTLTIQRTQQEDSAVYLCASSSTGQSNYGYTFGSGTRLTVV.

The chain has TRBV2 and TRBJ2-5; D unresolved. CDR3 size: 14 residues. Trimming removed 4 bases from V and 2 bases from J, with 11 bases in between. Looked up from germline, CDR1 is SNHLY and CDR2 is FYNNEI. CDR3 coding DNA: TGTGCCAGCAGTGCCAACCTAGGGCAAGAGACCCAGTACTTC. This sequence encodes CASSANLGQETQYF.

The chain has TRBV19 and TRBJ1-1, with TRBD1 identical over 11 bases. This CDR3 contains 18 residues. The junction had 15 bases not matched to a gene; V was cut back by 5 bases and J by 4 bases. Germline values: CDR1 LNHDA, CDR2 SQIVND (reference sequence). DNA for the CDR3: TGTGCCAGTAGTGTAAGAGGACAGGGGGCGTACGGGACCACTGAAGCTTTCTTT. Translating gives CASSVRGQGAYGTTEAFF.

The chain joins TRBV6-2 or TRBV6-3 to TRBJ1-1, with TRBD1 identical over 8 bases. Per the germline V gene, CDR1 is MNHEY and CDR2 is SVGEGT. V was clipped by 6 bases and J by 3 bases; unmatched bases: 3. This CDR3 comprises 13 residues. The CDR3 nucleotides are TGTGCCAGCAGATCGGACAGGGACACTGAAGCTTTCTTT. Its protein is CASRSDRDTEAFF.

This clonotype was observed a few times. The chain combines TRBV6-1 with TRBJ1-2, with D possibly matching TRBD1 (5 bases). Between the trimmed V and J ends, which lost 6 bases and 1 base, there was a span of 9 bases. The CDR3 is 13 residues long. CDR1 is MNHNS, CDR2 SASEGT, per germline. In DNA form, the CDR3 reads TGTGCCAGCAGCGAGACAGATAACTATGGCTACACCTTC. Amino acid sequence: CASSETDNYGYTF.

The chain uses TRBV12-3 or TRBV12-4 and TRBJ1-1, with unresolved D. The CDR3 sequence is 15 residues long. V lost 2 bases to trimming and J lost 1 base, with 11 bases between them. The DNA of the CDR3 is TGTGCCAGCAGTTTATTCGGTGCGGGGAACACTGAAGCTTTCTTT. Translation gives CASSLFGAGNTEAFF.